Below, one T cell receptor (beta chain) is given with its context. Antigen unknown. Method: immunoSEQ multiplex PCR; TCRdb's copy keeps in-frame clones and lacks some. The sample yields about 99,000 clones, roughly 85% seen once. Trimming took off 8 bases at V and 4 bases at J, with 11 bases between the two ends. The CDR3 runs 12 residues. Germline V gene data show CDR1 as SNHLY and CDR2 as FYNNEI. The data stem from a study of T cell responses to AZD1222 COVID-19 vaccine. Overall study: Second-dose schedules of about 4 or about 12 weeks were combined.

Study conclusions and caveats: Nearly half of spike-specific TCRs reportedly go after variant regions that carry no mutations. The study identified only a handful of AZD1222 recipients as seropositive at baseline.

This receptor was obtained from an adult in good health. The sample consisted of peripheral blood, taken on day 0 of AZD1222 vaccination. The rearrangement uses TRBV2 and TRBJ1-1, with D tentatively TRBD1 (6 bases). The CDR3 spells CASCQGPTEAFF. Written as DNA, the CDR3 is TGTGCCAGCTGTCAGGGGCCCACTGAAGCTTTCTTT.